This paragraph covers one T cell receptor (beta chain) sequence. The antigen remains unidentified. The length of the CDR3 is 13 residues. Germline V CDR1 and CDR2: SEHNR, FQNEAQ (reference sequence). V lost 5 bases, J lost 14 bases, and 9 bases stayed unmatched. This sample was included in a study of Tregs in tolerant kidney transplant recipients. About the research overall: Recipients received nonmyeloablative bone marrow transplants from related graft donors, with transient mixed chimerism.

CD4+CD25+CD127- Tregs, CD4+CD25- non-Tregs, CD4 and CD8 cells were sorted. The repertoire was sequenced with immunoSEQ multiplex PCR; TCRdb's copy has only in-frame clones and lacks some. The sample contains under 95,000 clones, 75% to 95% of which appear only once. Study-wide points: In tolerant patients, donor-specific Tregs outgrew total Tregs, suggesting antigen-driven expansion.

V usage is TRBV7-9 and J usage is TRBJ2-3; 11 bases map to TRBD2. This receptor was identified in a human donor who received a combined kidney and bone marrow transplant. This specimen was Tregs from blood, taken before the transplant. Here the CDR3 DNA reads TGTGCCAGCAGCCCTAGCGGGAGGCCCTCCATGTATTTT. It specifies CASSPSGRPSMYF.